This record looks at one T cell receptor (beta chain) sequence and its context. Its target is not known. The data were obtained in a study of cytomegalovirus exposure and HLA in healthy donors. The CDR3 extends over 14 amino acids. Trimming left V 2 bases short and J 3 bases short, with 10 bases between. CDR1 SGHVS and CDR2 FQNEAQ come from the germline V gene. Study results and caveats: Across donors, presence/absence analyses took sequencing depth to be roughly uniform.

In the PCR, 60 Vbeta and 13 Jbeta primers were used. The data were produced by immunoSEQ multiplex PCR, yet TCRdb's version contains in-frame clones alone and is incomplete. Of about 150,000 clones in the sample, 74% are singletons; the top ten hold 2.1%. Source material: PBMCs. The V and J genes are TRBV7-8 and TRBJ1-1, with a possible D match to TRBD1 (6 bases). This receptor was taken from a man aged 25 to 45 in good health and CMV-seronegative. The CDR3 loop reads CASSLRGADTEAFF. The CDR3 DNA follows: TGTGCCAGCAGCTTACGGGGGGCGGACACTGAAGCTTTCTTT.